This T cell receptor (beta chain) was identified during a study of T cells in Graves' hyperthyroidism and ophthalmopathy. Stable Graves' hyperthyroidism denoted no ophthalmopathy progression over 18 months. Researchers barred patients who had uncontrolled infection, other autoimmune disease, pregnancy or lactation. General observations from the study: A model built on 13 V-J features separated ophthalmopathy from stable hyperthyroidism. Within blood appeared most thyroid clonotypes that had expanded above 0.001.

CDR3 length: 16 amino acids. CDR1 is MNHEY, CDR2 SVGAGI, per germline. Deletions cut 0 bases from V and 1 base from J, with 12 bases between. In this sample, this clonotype turned up many times. The target antigen is unknown. The source material, RNA transcripts, was used to amplify TCR beta CDR3 regions. The primer set for the first-round RT-PCR of the TCR CDR3 was HTBI. One entry per CDR3 protein results from TCRdb running MiXCR on the multiplex PCR reads. The sample lists about 98,000 distinct CDR3 sequences, roughly 37% seen once, with roughly a tenth in the top ten. The sequence derives from a woman aged 25 to 39 with Graves' hyperthyroidism. The chain couples TRBV6-5 to TRBJ1-2; D gene ambiguous. Source material: peripheral blood or thyroid tissue (not recorded which). CDR3 DNA sequence: TGTGCCAGCAGTTACTCTAGGGTCGGTTATAACTATGGCTACACCTTC. Translation gives CASSYSRVGYNYGYTF.